A single sample is the source of the 8 T cell receptor beta chains below, sequenced in a study of T-cell reconstitution after alpha-beta-depleted transplantation in children. Unique molecular identifiers were incorporated during preparation of the TCRbeta library. From the PCR reads, TCRdb called clonotypes with MiXCR, one entry per CDR3 protein. The sample holds around 600,000 distinct CDR3 sequences, over 9.5% seen once. This material consisted of PBMCs from the stem cell graft donor, taken from the stem cell graft. Receptor source: a human donor who donated a stem cell graft to a child with acute myeloid leukemia.

This clonotype was seen more than once but under ten times. The rearrangement links TRBV30 to TRBJ2-7, with TRBD2 matching over 9 bases. J gave up 1 base and V 0 bases, and 4 bases lay outside the gene matches. The CDR3 covers 15 residues. In germline, CDR1 is GTSNPN, CDR2 SVGIG (reference sequence). The DNA of the CDR3 is TGTGCCTGGAGTGTACGGCTAGCGGGATCCTACGAGCAGTACTTC. Translated, it gives CAWSVRLAGSYEQYF.

The chain carries TRBV27 and TRBJ2-5; maybe TRBD2 (6 bases). The length of the CDR3 is 14 residues. The germline V gene encodes CDR1 MNHEY and CDR2 SMNVEV (reference sequence). The V end was cut by 6 bases, the J end by 4 bases, with 15 bases between. CDR3 amino acids: CASSILANGETQYF. The DNA for the CDR3 is TGTGCCAGCAGCATACTAGCAAATGGAGAGACCCAGTACTTC.

There are many counts of this clonotype. The chain uses TRBV20-1 and TRBJ2-2; TRBD2 matches at 7 bases. J was trimmed by 7 bases and V by 1 base; bases with no gene match: 9. This CDR3 region has 15 residues. CDR1 and CDR2 from the germline V gene are DFQATT and SNEGSKA (reference sequence). The CDR3 sequence: CSARAASGSSGELFF. Here the CDR3 DNA reads TGCAGTGCTAGAGCTGCTAGCGGTTCCAGCGGGGAGCTGTTTTTT.

This CDR3 reads CASSQQGPNSPLHF. In DNA, the CDR3 is TGCGCCAGCAGCCAACAGGGCCCAAATTCACCCCTCCACTTT. The chain is built from TRBV5-1 and TRBJ1-6, with D possibly TRBD1 on 6 matching bases. This CDR3 comprises 14 residues. Germline CDR1 is SGHRS and CDR2 is YFSETQ. Between the trimmed V and J ends, which lost 4 bases and 7 bases, there was a span of 12 bases.

This clonotype has just a few counts. The rearrangement uses TRBV7-3 and TRBJ2-3; 10 bases agree with TRBD2. The CDR3 has 15 amino acids. V shed 5 bases, J shed 1 base, and the junction held 3 bases outside the gene matches. Germline assignment: CDR1 SGHTA and CDR2 FQGTGA. DNA of the CDR3: TGTGCCAGCAGCCCTAGCGGGGGCCGCACAGATACGCAGTATTTT. Encoded protein: CASSPSGGRTDTQYF.

This sequence joins TRBV20-1 and TRBJ1-5; 9 bases are shared with TRBD1. Per the germline V gene, CDR1 is DFQATT and CDR2 is SNEGSKA (reference sequence). The CDR3 covers 12 residues. Unmatched junction bases numbered 2, after V lost 5 bases and J lost 6 bases. CDR3 bases: TGCAGTGCTGGACAGGGGTCTCAGCCCCAGCATTTT. The encoded protein is CSAGQGSQPQHF.

V usage is TRBV6-5 and J usage is TRBJ2-3, with D unclear. Germline CDR1 MNHEY, CDR2 SVGAGI. This CDR3 has 17 amino acids. Trimming stripped 4 bases from V and 4 bases from J, with 21 bases between. The CDR3 DNA reads TGTGCCAGCAGTTCCAACGTCCCACCCGATCCCCCAGATACGCAGTATTTT. Amino acids: CASSSNVPPDPPDTQYF.

This sequence joins TRBV4-2 and TRBJ2-5, with TRBD1 identical over 11 bases. Germline trimming cut 7 bases from V and 3 bases from J; bases unmatched to any gene: 7. Per germline, CDR1 LGHNA and CDR2 YNFKEQ. The CDR3 has 15 amino acids. CDR3 sequence: CASTRTGGAEETQYF. The CDR3 DNA sequence: TGTGCCAGCACCCGGACAGGGGGCGCCGAAGAGACCCAGTACTTC.